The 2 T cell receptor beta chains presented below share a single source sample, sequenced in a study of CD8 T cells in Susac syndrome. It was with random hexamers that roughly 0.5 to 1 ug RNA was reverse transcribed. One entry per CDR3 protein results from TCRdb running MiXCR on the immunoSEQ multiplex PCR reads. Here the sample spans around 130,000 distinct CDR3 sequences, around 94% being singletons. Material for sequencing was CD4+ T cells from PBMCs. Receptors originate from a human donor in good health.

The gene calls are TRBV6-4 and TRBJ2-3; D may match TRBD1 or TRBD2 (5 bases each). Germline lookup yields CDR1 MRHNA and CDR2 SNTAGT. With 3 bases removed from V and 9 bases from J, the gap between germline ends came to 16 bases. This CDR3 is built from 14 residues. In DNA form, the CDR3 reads TGTGCCAGCAGTGAGGGGGAATACGGTGGGACGCAGTATTTT. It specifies CASSEGEYGGTQYF.

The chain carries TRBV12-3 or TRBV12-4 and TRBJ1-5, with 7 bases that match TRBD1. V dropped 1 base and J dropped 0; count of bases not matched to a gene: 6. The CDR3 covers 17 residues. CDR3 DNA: TGTGCCAGCAGTTTAGGGACTGGGACAGATAGCAATCAGCCCCAGCATTTT. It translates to CASSLGTGTDSNQPQHF.